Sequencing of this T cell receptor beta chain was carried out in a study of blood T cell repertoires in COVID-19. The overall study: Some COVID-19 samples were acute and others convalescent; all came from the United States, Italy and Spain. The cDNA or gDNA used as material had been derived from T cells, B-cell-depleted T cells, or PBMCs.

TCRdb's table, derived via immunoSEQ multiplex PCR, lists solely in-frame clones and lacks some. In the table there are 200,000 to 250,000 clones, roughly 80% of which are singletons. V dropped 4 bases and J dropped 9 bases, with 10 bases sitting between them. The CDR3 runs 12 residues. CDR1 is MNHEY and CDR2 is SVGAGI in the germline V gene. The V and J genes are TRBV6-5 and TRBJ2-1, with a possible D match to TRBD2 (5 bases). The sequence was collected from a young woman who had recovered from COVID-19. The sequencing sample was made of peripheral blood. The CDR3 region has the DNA TGTGCCAGCAGTTGGACCCGGGGTGAGCAGTTCTTC. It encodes CASSWTRGEQFF.